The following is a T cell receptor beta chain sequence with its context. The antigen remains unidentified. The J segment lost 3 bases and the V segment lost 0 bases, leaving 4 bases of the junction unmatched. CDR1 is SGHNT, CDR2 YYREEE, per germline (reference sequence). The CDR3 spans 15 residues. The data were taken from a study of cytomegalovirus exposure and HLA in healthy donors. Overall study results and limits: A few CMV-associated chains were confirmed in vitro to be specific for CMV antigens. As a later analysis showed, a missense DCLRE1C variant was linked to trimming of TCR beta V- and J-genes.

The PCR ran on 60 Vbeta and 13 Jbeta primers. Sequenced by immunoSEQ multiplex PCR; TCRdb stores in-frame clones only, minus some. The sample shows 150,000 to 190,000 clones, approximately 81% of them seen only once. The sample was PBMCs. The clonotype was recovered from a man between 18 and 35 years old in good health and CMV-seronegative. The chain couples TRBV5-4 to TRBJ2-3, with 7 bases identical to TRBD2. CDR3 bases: TGTGCCAGCAGCTTGGATGCGGGAGATACAGATACGCAGTATTTT. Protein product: CASSLDAGDTDTQYF.